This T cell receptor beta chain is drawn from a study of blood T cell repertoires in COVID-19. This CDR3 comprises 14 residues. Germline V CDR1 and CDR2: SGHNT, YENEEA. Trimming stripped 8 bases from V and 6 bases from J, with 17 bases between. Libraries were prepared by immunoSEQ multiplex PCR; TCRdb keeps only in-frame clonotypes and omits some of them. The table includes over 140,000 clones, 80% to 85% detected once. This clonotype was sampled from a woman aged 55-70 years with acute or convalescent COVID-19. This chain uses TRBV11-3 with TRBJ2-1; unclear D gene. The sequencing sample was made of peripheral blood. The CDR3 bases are TGTGCCAGCCGCAGCGCTGCCCAGAGCAATGAGCAGTTCTTC. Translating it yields CASRSAAQSNEQFF.